The 28 T cell receptor beta chains listed next were all sequenced from one sample in a study of blood T cell repertoires in COVID-19. Sequencing was performed with immunoSEQ multiplex PCR; in TCRdb, only in-frame clones are kept and a portion is missing. Of some 150,000 clones in the sample, more than 80% are singletons; the top ten hold approximately 5%. The sequenced sample was peripheral blood. These receptors were taken from a human donor in a cohort sampled during active COVID-19.

The rearrangement joins TRBV28 to TRBJ1-3, with D possibly being TRBD1 (6 bases). The CDR3 loop spans 15 amino acids. CDR1 is MDHEN, CDR2 SYDVKM, per germline. V shed 3 bases and J shed 7 bases, with 16 bases lying between them. The DNA of the CDR3 is TGTGCCAGCAGTTTTTCAGGGGTGTTAGTGAACACCATATATTTT. As protein: CASSFSGVLVNTIYF.

This rearrangement joins TRBV11-3 to TRBJ2-3; 9 nucleotides match TRBD2. The CDR3 consists of 18 residues. Germline CDR1 is SGHNT and CDR2 is YENEEA. Losses at the gene ends were 2 bases for V and 1 base for J; bases not matched to a gene: 10. CDR3 protein: CASSLSGGGVRGTDTQYF. Written as DNA, the CDR3 is TGTGCCAGCAGCTTATCGGGCGGGGGGGTGCGCGGCACAGATACGCAGTATTTT.

The chain recombines TRBV27 with TRBJ1-2; perhaps TRBD1 as D (6 bases). Trimming took 5 bases from V and 6 from J, leaving 13 bases between them. Germline V gives CDR1 MNHEY, CDR2 SMNVEV (reference sequence). This CDR3 has 13 residues. The CDR3 coding sequence is TGTGCCAGCAGTAACAGGGCTTTGAATGGCTACACCTTC. Translation: CASSNRALNGYTF.

This clone was seen a single time. The chain uses TRBV30 and TRBJ1-2, with TRBD1 as a possible D gene (6 bases). The ends were cut back, 3 bases at V and 6 bases at J, with 14 bases in the middle. CDR1 and CDR2 from the germline V gene are GTSNPN and SVGIG (reference sequence). This CDR3 has 13 amino acids. The CDR3 here is CAWREQGWDGYTF. The CDR3, as DNA: TGTGCCTGGAGGGAACAGGGTTGGGATGGCTACACCTTC.

The chain recombines TRBV30 with TRBJ2-5; TRBD2 agrees at 12 bases. Losses at the gene ends were 3 bases for V and 4 bases for J; bases not matched to a gene: 3. The germline V gene encodes CDR1 GTSNPN and CDR2 SVGIG (reference sequence). This CDR3 has 14 residues. The CDR3 reads CAWSEGLAGETQYF. The DNA for the CDR3 is TGTGCCTGGAGCGAGGGACTAGCGGGAGAGACCCAGTACTTC.

A remark on this clone: The sample contains more than one DNA sequence encoding this CDR3. J is TRBJ2-1 and V is TRBV7-3; TRBD1 matches 9 bases. This CDR3 has 13 amino acids. With 3 bases clipped from V and 7 bases from J, the junction kept 1 base outside the gene matches. The V gene's germline CDR1 is SGHTA and CDR2 FQGTGA. The CDR3 here is CASSLDRGNEQFF. The CDR3 DNA reads TGTGCCAGCAGCTTGGACAGGGGAAATGAGCAGTTCTTC.

This chain connects TRBV5-1 to TRBJ2-2; 9 bases align to TRBD2. This CDR3 contains 17 residues. The V and J ends lost 4 bases and 1 base, in that order; junction bases with no gene match: 8. Germline assignment: CDR1 SGHRS and CDR2 YFSETQ. CDR3 region: CASSAIPSGVNTGELFF. CDR3 sequence (DNA): TGCGCCAGCAGCGCGATACCTAGCGGGGTGAACACCGGGGAGCTGTTTTTT.

V and J are TRBV6-5 and TRBJ1-5; 8 positions match TRBD1. V dropped 8 bases and J dropped 0; count of bases not matched to a gene: 3. There are 14 residues in the CDR3. Germline V gene sequence: CDR1 MNHEY, CDR2 SVGAGI. CDR3 region: CASRQGNSNQPQHF. The CDR3 DNA reads as TGTGCCAGCCGACAGGGGAATAGCAATCAGCCCCAGCATTTT.

This clone was picked up one time. J is TRBJ2-1 and V is TRBV11-2, with 8 bases identical to TRBD1. Per the germline V gene, CDR1 is SGHAT and CDR2 is FQNNGV. This CDR3 comprises 15 residues. The trim removed 1 base at V and 2 bases at J, leaving 1 base unmatched. CDR3 amino acids: CASSLGTGTYNEQFF. The CDR3 bases are TGTGCCAGCAGCTTAGGGACAGGGACCTACAATGAGCAGTTCTTC.

This clone was seen a single time. This chain connects TRBV7-9 to TRBJ2-3; TRBD2 aligns across 10 bases. Germline trimming cut 4 bases from V and 4 bases from J; bases unmatched to any gene: 11. CDR3 length: 17 residues. Germline V lookup: CDR1 SEHNR, CDR2 FQNEAQ (reference sequence). Here the CDR3 DNA reads TGTGCCAGCAGCTCGTCGATAAGGACTAGCGGAGCAGATACGCAGTATTTT. Its translation is CASSSSIRTSGADTQYF.

V gene TRBV5-1 combines with J gene TRBJ1-2, with D perhaps matching TRBD1 (6 bases). V was shortened by 2 bases and J by 6 bases, with 11 bases between the two germline ends. The CDR3 contains 13 residues. Germline V CDR1 and CDR2: SGHRS, YFSETQ. DNA for the CDR3: TGCGCCAGCAGCTTACAGGGATTCGATGGCTACACCTTC. The encoded protein is CASSLQGFDGYTF.

The rearrangement uses TRBV29-1 and TRBJ1-1, with 8 bases aligning to TRBD1. V gave up 6 bases and J gave up 2 bases; unmatched junction bases: 8. Germline values: CDR1 SQVTM, CDR2 ANQGSEA. The CDR3 has 14 amino acids. This CDR3 reads CSVKTTGVNTEAFF. In nucleotides, the CDR3 is TGCAGCGTCAAAACGACAGGGGTCAACACTGAAGCTTTCTTT.

The CDR3 bases are TGTGCCAGCAGCCAAGCTTGGGGGAGGAATGAGCAGTTCTTC. Encoded protein: CASSQAWGRNEQFF. This chain links TRBV3-1 (or the pseudogene TRBV3-2) with TRBJ2-1, with D possibly matching TRBD2 (6 bases). V was trimmed by 1 base and J by 7 bases, leaving 11 bases between them. Per germline, CDR1 LGHDT and CDR2 YNNKEL (reference sequence). There are 14 residues in the CDR3.

The V and J genes are TRBV30 and TRBJ2-1, with 8 bases identical to TRBD2. Trimming cost V 6 bases and J 6 bases; bases outside gene matches: 19. Germline values: CDR1 GTSNPN, CDR2 SVGIG (reference sequence). This CDR3 is 17 amino acids long. DNA of the CDR3: TGTGCCTGTGAGAGGTCGGGGGGGGGAAATCCCTCCAATGAGCAGTTCTTC. Translation: CACERSGGGNPSNEQFF. Full variable domain (outside the CDR3, taken from reference TRBV30 and TRBJ2-1): SQTIHQWPATLVQPVGSPLSLECTVEGTSNPNLYWYRQAAGRGLQLLFYSVGIGQISSEVPQNLSASRPQDRQFILSSKKLLLSDSGFYLCACERSGGGNPSNEQFFGPGTRLTVL.

The CDR3 DNA is TGTGCCAGCAGCCTAGGATCTAGCGGGAAACTTGGGGCCAACGTCCTGACTTTC. This translates into CASSLGSSGKLGANVLTF. The chain couples TRBV19 to TRBJ2-6, with TRBD2 matching over 9 bases. Germline V gene sequence: CDR1 LNHDA, CDR2 SQIVND (reference sequence). The CDR3 runs 18 residues. With 9 bases clipped from V and 3 bases from J, the junction kept 15 bases outside the gene matches. The whole variable domain, filled in from reference TRBV19 and TRBJ2-6, reads DGGITQSPKYLFRKEGQNVTLSCEQNLNHDAMYWYRQDPGQGLRLIYYSQIVNDFQKGDIAEGYSVSREKKESFPLTVTSAQKNPTAFYLCASSLGSSGKLGANVLTFGAGSRLTVL.

The chain carries TRBV18 and TRBJ1-1; D remains ambiguous. Per the germline V gene, CDR1 is KGHSH and CDR2 is LQKENI. The CDR3 contains 13 residues. V lost 2 bases, J lost 5 bases, and 9 bases lay in between. The CDR3 spells CASSPEERTEAFF. Written as DNA, the CDR3 is TGTGCCAGCTCACCAGAGGAAAGGACTGAAGCTTTCTTT.

The chain recombines TRBV19 with TRBJ2-3; 7 bases agree with TRBD2. The CDR3 loop spans 15 amino acids. CDR1 LNHDA and CDR2 SQIVND come from the germline V gene (reference sequence). J gave up 6 bases and V 1 base, and 7 bases lay outside the gene matches. CDR3 DNA sequence: TGTGCCAGTAGTATAGGCGGGAGTGAATCGGATACGCAGTATTTT. Translation: CASSIGGSESDTQYF.

This clone was observed a handful of times. This chain links TRBV7-9 with TRBJ1-5; TRBD1 agrees at 9 bases. The CDR3 length is 16 residues. The germline V gene has CDR1 SEHNR and CDR2 FQNEAQ (reference sequence). The V gene end was trimmed by 6 bases and the J gene end by 6 bases; junction bases not matched to a gene: 12. The CDR3 coding sequence is TGTGCCAGCAGAGGGACAGGGCCCGGTGAAAGTCAGCCCCAGCATTTT. This gives the protein CASRGTGPGESQPQHF.

The gene calls are TRBV3-1 (or the pseudogene TRBV3-2) and TRBJ2-7; 8 bases match TRBD1. The CDR3 sequence is 14 residues long. The trim removed 1 base at V and 4 bases at J, leaving 3 bases unmatched. The V gene's germline CDR1 is LGHDT and CDR2 YNNKEL (reference sequence). CDR3 in amino acids: CASSQVQGVYEQYF. CDR3 nucleotides: TGTGCCAGCAGCCAAGTACAGGGGGTTTACGAGCAGTACTTC.

This clone was counted only a few times. The chain employs TRBV7-6 and TRBJ1-4; D unresolved. Looked up from germline, CDR1 is SGHVS and CDR2 is FNYEAQ. The CDR3 is made up of 12 amino acids. V shed 5 bases and J shed 7 bases, with 8 bases lying between them. CDR3 region: CASSPNGEKLFF. The CDR3 nucleotides read TGTGCCAGCAGCCCTAACGGTGAAAAACTGTTTTTT. Variable domain in full (rest from reference TRBV7-6 and TRBJ1-4): GAGVSQSPRYKVTKRGQDVALRCDPISGHVSLYWYRQALGQGPEFLTYFNYEAQQDKSGLPNDRFSAERPEGSISTLTIQRTEQRDSAMYRCASSPNGEKLFFGSGTQLSVL.

The CDR3 coding sequence is TGTGCCAGCAGCCCCCAGGGGGCGGGGTCGGGCTACACCTTC. Its translation: CASSPQGAGSGYTF. The chain carries TRBV9 and TRBJ1-2; 8 bases map to TRBD1. This CDR3 has 14 amino acids. Germline lookup yields CDR1 SGDLS and CDR2 YYNGEE. Trimming took 4 bases from V and 8 from J; bases not matched to a gene: 10.

This chain uses TRBV5-6 with TRBJ2-6, with 8 bases that match TRBD1. CDR3 length: 18 residues. The germline V gene encodes CDR1 SGHDT and CDR2 YYEEEE. V lost 3 bases, J lost 1 base, and 9 bases stayed unmatched. CDR3 nucleotide sequence: TGTGCCAGCAGCTCGGACAGGGAAGCCTTTTCTGGGGCCAACGTCCTGACTTTC. Translating gives CASSSDREAFSGANVLTF.

V usage is TRBV18 and J usage is TRBJ1-5, with TRBD1 matching 9 bases. This CDR3 has 17 residues. The germline gives CDR1 KGHSH, CDR2 LQKENI. V was clipped by 2 bases and J by 2 bases; unmatched bases: 7. CDR3 bases: TGTGCCAGCTCACCAAGAGAGGGACAGGGTGGCAATCAGCCCCAGCATTTT. This gives the protein CASSPREGQGGNQPQHF.

This clone has more than one count but fewer than ten. The genes are TRBV19 and TRBJ1-1; 10 positions agree with TRBD1. V lost 10 bases and J lost 3; bases outside the gene matches: 8. This CDR3 is 14 amino acids long. Looked up from germline, CDR1 is LNHDA and CDR2 is SQIVND (reference sequence). In DNA form, the CDR3 reads TGTGCCATTCGTCCCGGGACAGGGGACACTGAAGCTTTCTTT. This gives the protein CAIRPGTGDTEAFF.

The J gene is TRBJ2-2, the V gene TRBV9, with 7 bases that match TRBD1. The CDR3 spans 14 residues. CDR1 and CDR2 (germline): SGDLS, YYNGEE. V trimming: 0 bases; J trimming: 5 bases; junction bases outside the gene matches: 1. Written as DNA, the CDR3 is TGTGCCAGCAGCGTAGTACAGGGGACCGGGGAGCTGTTTTTT. Translation gives CASSVVQGTGELFF.

The chain has TRBV7-8 and TRBJ2-3; D is unclear. V shed 5 bases and J shed 1 base, with 10 bases lying between them. The CDR3 contains 14 residues. Germline V gene lookup returns CDR1 SGHVS and CDR2 FQNEAQ. In DNA form, the CDR3 reads TGTGCCAGCAGCCCGAGGTGGGGCACAGATACGCAGTATTTT. This sequence encodes CASSPRWGTDTQYF.

V gene TRBV5-8 combines with J gene TRBJ2-3, with a possible D match to TRBD2 (5 bases). From germline, CDR1 is SGHTS and CDR2 YDEGEE. This CDR3 region has 19 residues. V was cut by 1 base and J by 1 base, with 22 bases left in between. This CDR3 reads CASSLMRALLRRGTDTQYF. The CDR3 DNA sequence: TGTGCCAGCAGCTTGATGAGGGCCTTGCTCCGACGGGGCACAGATACGCAGTATTTT.

The chain uses TRBV2 and TRBJ1-6; possible D gene TRBD1, 6 bases. V lost 6 bases and J lost 8, with 11 bases in between. CDR3 length equals 13 residues. Germline V gene data show CDR1 as SNHLY and CDR2 as FYNNEI. The CDR3 coding sequence is TGTGCCAGCAGAACAGGGCTTGATTCACCCCTCCACTTT. Amino acids: CASRTGLDSPLHF.